This is a list of T cell receptor beta chains from one sample in a study of blood T cell repertoires in COVID-19. Assay used: immunoSEQ multiplex PCR; TCRdb lists only in-frame clones, some missing. The sample carries about 60,000 clones, less than 85% recorded once. The sequencing sample was made of peripheral blood. All receptors derive from a human donor in a cohort sampled during active COVID-19. Both conserved end residues are part of each CDR3. The order of the fields is V gene, D gene, J gene, clone size, CDR3 DNA, CDR3 protein. A D gene is named only where the DNA matches it firmly. Size tells how often a clone was seen (once, few, many) or the class of an expanded clone, and some rows leave it out.

v_gene: TRBV28
d_gene: .
j_gene: TRBJ1-1
abundance: .
CDR3nt: TGTGCCAGCAGTTCAAGGAGGGCGACCAGGGCTTTCTTT
CDR3aa: CASSSRRATRAFF

v_gene: TRBV7-3
d_gene: .
j_gene: TRBJ2-1
abundance: .
CDR3nt: TGTGCCAGCAGCTTAGTTCCGGGCTCCTACAATGAGCAGTTCTTC
CDR3aa: CASSLVPGSYNEQFF

v_gene: TRBV28
d_gene: .
j_gene: TRBJ1-1
abundance: .
CDR3nt: TGTGCCAGCAGTTCCAGGGTGTCTGAAGCTTTCTTT
CDR3aa: CASSSRVSEAFF

v_gene: TRBV7-2
d_gene: .
j_gene: TRBJ2-7
abundance: .
CDR3nt: TGTGCCAGCAGATCCCTAGCGCTCTCCTACGAGCAGTACTTC
CDR3aa: CASRSLALSYEQYF

v_gene: TRBV2
d_gene: .
j_gene: TRBJ1-2
abundance: .
CDR3nt: TGTGCCAGCAGTGACAGGGCAGGCTATGGCTACACCTTC
CDR3aa: CASSDRAGYGYTF

v_gene: TRBV30
d_gene: TRBD2
j_gene: TRBJ2-7
abundance: few
CDR3nt: TGTGCCTGGAGCCTCGGGCGGCTAGCGGACCGATCCTACGAGCAGTACTTC
CDR3aa: CAWSLGRLADRSYEQYF

v_gene: TRBV24-1
d_gene: .
j_gene: TRBJ2-1
abundance: .
CDR3nt: TGTGCCACCAGTGATTTATTTTCAGGCGGGACCCGACTCGATGAGCAGTTCTTC
CDR3aa: CATSDLFSGGTRLDEQFF

v_gene: TRBV24-1
d_gene: .
j_gene: TRBJ2-5
abundance: .
CDR3nt: TGTGCCACCAGTGACACCACGACAGCCCAAGAGACCCAGTACTTC
CDR3aa: CATSDTTTAQETQYF

v_gene: TRBV4-1
d_gene: TRBD1
j_gene: TRBJ2-5
abundance: .
CDR3nt: TGCGCCAGCAGCCAAAAGGATACGGGCAGGGGGGAGACCCAGTACTTC
CDR3aa: CASSQKDTGRGETQYF

v_gene: TRBV7-9
d_gene: .
j_gene: TRBJ2-2
abundance: few
CDR3nt: TGTGCCAGTGCGGCAGGGGCGAACACCGGGGAGCTGTTTTTT
CDR3aa: CASAAGANTGELFF

v_gene: TRBV7-2
d_gene: .
j_gene: TRBJ1-1
abundance: .
CDR3nt: TGTGCCAGCAGCTACCCCGGTGGGAACACTGAAGCTTTCTTT
CDR3aa: CASSYPGGNTEAFF

v_gene: TRBV19
d_gene: .
j_gene: TRBJ2-7
abundance: few
CDR3nt: TGTGCCAGTAGTATTTTTGGCACGGGCTCCTACGAGCAGTACTTC
CDR3aa: CASSIFGTGSYEQYF

v_gene: TRBV5-4
d_gene: .
j_gene: TRBJ2-1
abundance: few
CDR3nt: TGTGCCAGCAGCTTGGATTGGGCGGCGGGTGAGCAGTTCTTC
CDR3aa: CASSLDWAAGEQFF

v_gene: TRBV15
d_gene: .
j_gene: TRBJ1-2
abundance: .
CDR3nt: TGTGCCACCAGCTCCCGAGGCGGGGATGGCTACACCTTC
CDR3aa: CATSSRGGDGYTF

v_gene: TRBV6-5
d_gene: .
j_gene: TRBJ2-7
abundance: .
CDR3nt: TGTGCCAGCAGGATTATGACAGGCCTAAAACACGAGCAGTACTTC
CDR3aa: CASRIMTGLKHEQYF

v_gene: TRBV19
d_gene: .
j_gene: TRBJ1-3
abundance: .
CDR3nt: TGTGCCAGTAGAACAGACAGAACTGGAAACACCATATATTTT
CDR3aa: CASRTDRTGNTIYF

v_gene: TRBV7-8
d_gene: .
j_gene: TRBJ2-7
abundance: .
CDR3nt: TGTGCCAGCAGCTCAAAACGGGACATCGATCGGCTCCACCCCTACGAGCAGTACTTC
CDR3aa: CASSSKRDIDRLHPYEQYF

v_gene: TRBV5-4
d_gene: TRBD2
j_gene: TRBJ2-7
abundance: few
CDR3nt: TGTGCCAGCAGCCTCTCGGGGGGCGAGCAGTACTTC
CDR3aa: CASSLSGGEQYF

v_gene: TRBV5-4
d_gene: TRBD1
j_gene: TRBJ2-3
abundance: .
CDR3nt: TGTGCCAGCAGCTTACAGGGGCGGGATACGCAGTATTTT
CDR3aa: CASSLQGRDTQYF

v_gene: TRBV27
d_gene: .
j_gene: TRBJ2-7
abundance: .
CDR3nt: TGTGCCAGCAGTCCAGCGACAGGCTCCTACGAGCAGTACTTC
CDR3aa: CASSPATGSYEQYF

v_gene: TRBV9
d_gene: .
j_gene: TRBJ2-1
abundance: .
CDR3nt: TGTGCCAGCACCGAAGGGCAGGGATATAGCAATGAGCAGTTCTTC
CDR3aa: CASTEGQGYSNEQFF

v_gene: TRBV7-3
d_gene: TRBD1
j_gene: TRBJ2-2
abundance: .
CDR3nt: TGTGCCAGCAGCTTAAGGTCGACAGGGGCCGGGGAGCTGTTTTTT
CDR3aa: CASSLRSTGAGELFF

v_gene: TRBV12-3/TRBV12-4
d_gene: .
j_gene: TRBJ2-1
abundance: .
CDR3nt: TGTGCCAGCAGTTCCCGGAATGAGCAGTTCTTC
CDR3aa: CASSSRNEQFF

v_gene: TRBV11-2
d_gene: TRBD1
j_gene: TRBJ1-4
abundance: .
CDR3nt: TGTGCCAGCAGCCCTACCGGACAGGGCATAGGTGAAAAACTGTTTTTT
CDR3aa: CASSPTGQGIGEKLFF

v_gene: TRBV27
d_gene: .
j_gene: TRBJ1-5
abundance: .
CDR3nt: TGTGCCAGCAGGACCTGGGGCAAGCCGTATCAGCCCCAGCATTTT
CDR3aa: CASRTWGKPYQPQHF

v_gene: TRBV7-2
d_gene: .
j_gene: TRBJ2-2
abundance: .
CDR3nt: TGTGCCAGCAGGGCCGAGACAGGAGTGGGCGAGCTGTTTTTT
CDR3aa: CASRAETGVGELFF

v_gene: TRBV20-1
d_gene: .
j_gene: TRBJ2-4
abundance: .
CDR3nt: TGCAGTGCTAGTCAGGGGGCCAAAAACATTCAGTACTTC
CDR3aa: CSASQGAKNIQYF

v_gene: TRBV24-1
d_gene: .
j_gene: TRBJ2-1
abundance: .
CDR3nt: TGTGCCACCAGTGATGATCGACAGTCCAATCTTAATGAGCAGTTCTTC
CDR3aa: CATSDDRQSNLNEQFF

v_gene: TRBV19
d_gene: .
j_gene: TRBJ1-5
abundance: .
CDR3nt: TGTGCCAGTACGCAGGCCCTCAATCAGCCCCAGCATTTT
CDR3aa: CASTQALNQPQHF

v_gene: TRBV28
d_gene: .
j_gene: TRBJ1-4
abundance: .
CDR3nt: TGTGCCAGCTTGGGCACCAAGAATGAAAAACTGTTTTTT
CDR3aa: CASLGTKNEKLFF

v_gene: TRBV5-1
d_gene: TRBD2
j_gene: TRBJ2-1
abundance: .
CDR3nt: TGCGCCAGCAGCCGGACTAGCGGGCATGAGCAGTTCTTC
CDR3aa: CASSRTSGHEQFF